This TCR beta chain comes out of a study of CD8+CD57+ T cells in acquired aplastic anemia (dated by TCRdb to the late 2010s). For context, the study as a whole: A mean of approximately 3 ug of DNA, ranging from roughly 0.2 to 30 ug, was extracted from sorted CD4+ and CD8+ cells. A CD8+CD57+ expansion meant a frequency higher than the mean frequency seen in healthy subjects. The investigation overall reported the following: Roughly 29 CD8+ CDR3 sequences were shared between patients and controls but appeared highly expressed in patients and within their immunodominant clones. No significant difference in CD8+ Simpson's diversity was found between patients and healthy controls (P=0.060).

The CDR3 holds 13 amino acids from the cysteine to the phenylalanine. CDR3 DNA is the only sequence kept; it has 39 bases, read in frame from the first base. The CDR1 and CDR2 encoded by the germline V gene are MDHEN and SYDVKM. Patients chosen for sequencing had shown expansion of CD8+CD57+ cells by flow cytometry. Severe acquired aplastic anemia was diagnosed in all patients according to International Study of Aplastic Anemia and Agranulocytosis and Camitta criteria. No patient had received any therapy when blood was sampled. TCR repertoires of sorted CD4+ and CD8+ blood T cells from severe aplastic anemia patients and healthy subjects were deep-sequenced in the study. Patients were enrolled under clinicaltrials.gov protocols 00001620, 01623167, 00001397, 00071045, 00081523 and 00961064 in the USA. Ficoll-Paque density gradient centrifugation was used to isolate peripheral blood mononuclear cells. CD4+ and CD8+ T cells were sorted by FACS or magnetic beads before DNA extraction.

With respect to this clonotype: Its antigen is not yet known. The junction and the germline gene differ at one end; a read error may be behind it.

Profiling of TCR beta VDJ combinations and CDR3 sequences used genomic DNA as the template. An Illumina HiSeq 2000 was the platform used for TCR repertoire sequencing. The original pipeline was this. Repertoire assessment relied on Simpson's diversity index, CDR3 size and DJ length profiles, and TRBV/TRBJ rearrangement plots. The most abundant DNA sequence in the deep sequencing data was defined as the immunodominant clone. CDR3 amino acid sequences were screened for sharing across subjects and were compared with published repertoires and the VDJdb database. The raw public data were reprocessed by TCRdb itself: fastp quality trimming at Q25, MiXCR clonotype calling, in-frame beta chains only. Rows with a matching CDR3 protein are joined into one entry that keeps the most common DNA and genes. The V and J calls come from TCRdb's annotation, not from the publication. This sample has roughly 260,000 distinct CDR3 sequences in its table, and around 46% of those were observed once. Of the sample, about 7.8% falls within the top ten clones.

The TCR originated in a human donor with aplastic anemia. The sample was sorted CD4+, CD8+, or CD8+CD57+ T cells (not recorded which) from PBMCs. This chain is built from TRBV28 and TRBJ2-5; the D gene cannot be resolved reliably. In nucleotide form, the sequence is TGTGCCAGCAGTTTGGGAAACCAAGAGACCCTGTACTTC. Its protein is CASSLGNQETLYF.